This paragraph covers one T cell receptor (beta chain) sequence. The target antigen is unknown. During the collection period, no donor immune events like infections were recorded. Sequencing used immunoSEQ multiplex PCR; TCRdb keeps in-frame clones, though not all of them. Of around 100,000 clones in the sample, roughly 88% were seen once. This entry is derived from a study of identifying expanded T cells in peripheral blood. Study outcomes and limitations: Clone count variance between approximately two-week samples rose with total template count. Over around two and four weeks, about 15 and 19 clones changed, versus 1.2 between replicates.

CDR3 length equals 14 residues. Deletions cut 6 bases from V and 0 bases from J, with 8 bases between. Germline CDR1 is MNHEY and CDR2 is SMNVEV (reference sequence). This rearrangement joins TRBV27 to TRBJ2-2; unclear D gene. The source is a person between 18 and 75 years old in good health. The source material was blood. CDR3 protein: CASSLSTNTGELFF. CDR3 coding DNA: TGTGCCAGCAGCCTATCAACGAACACCGGGGAGCTGTTTTTT.